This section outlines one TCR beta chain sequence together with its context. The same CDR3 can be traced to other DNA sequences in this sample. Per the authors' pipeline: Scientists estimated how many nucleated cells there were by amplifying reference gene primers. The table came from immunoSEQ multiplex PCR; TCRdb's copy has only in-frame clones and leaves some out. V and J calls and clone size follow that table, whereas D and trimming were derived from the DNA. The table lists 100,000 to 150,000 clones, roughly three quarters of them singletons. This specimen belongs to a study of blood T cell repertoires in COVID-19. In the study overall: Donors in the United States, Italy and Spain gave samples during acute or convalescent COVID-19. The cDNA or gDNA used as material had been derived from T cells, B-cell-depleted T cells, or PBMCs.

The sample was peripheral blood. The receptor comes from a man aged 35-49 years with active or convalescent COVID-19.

The CDR3 reads CSPSSGHEQYF. CDR3 DNA sequence: TGCAGTCCCTCTAGCGGGCACGAGCAGTACTTC. The chain uses TRBV20-1 and TRBJ2-7, with TRBD2 matching over 8 bases. The germline V gene encodes CDR1 DFQATT and CDR2 SNEGSKA (reference sequence). This CDR3 contains 11 residues. V was pared by 8 bases and J by 5 bases, with 5 bases of the junction left unmatched.